Sequencing of this T cell receptor beta chain was carried out in a study of cytomegalovirus exposure and HLA in healthy donors. Study-wide findings and caveats: An analysis that was carried out later associated 16,000 or so TCR beta sequences with HLA alleles at 0.05 false discovery rate.

The PCR used 60 Vbeta and 13 Jbeta primers. Produced via immunoSEQ multiplex PCR; TCRdb's table is partial and in-frame only. The sample shows roughly 150,000 clones, about 70% of them seen only once. A word on this clone: Antigen: not known.

The CDR3 loop spans 13 amino acids. CDR1 is SQVTM and CDR2 is ANQGSEA in the germline V gene. The V gene end was trimmed by 5 bases and the J gene end by 5 bases; junction bases not matched to a gene: 6. Healthy bone marrow donors made up the cohort. The receptor was derived from a woman in her thirties or forties in good health and CMV-seronegative. Sequencing was carried out using PBMCs. The gene calls are TRBV29-1 and TRBJ1-2; 9 nucleotides line up with TRBD1. Here the CDR3 reads CSVSDRGFYGYTF. The CDR3 coding sequence is TGCAGCGTTTCCGACAGGGGGTTTTATGGCTACACCTTC.